Given below is one TCR beta chain in context. Its antigen remains unknown. Primers for the PCR totalled 60 Vbeta and 13 Jbeta. Generated by immunoSEQ multiplex PCR, the TCRdb table keeps only in-frame clones and is missing some. The profile shows about 160,000 clones, less than 80% of them singletons. The data are from a study of cytomegalovirus exposure and HLA in healthy donors. Across the study: Of all 398 donors who were genotyped, roughly 81% belonged to the Caucasian-associated ancestry cluster.

Study-level findings and limits: Donors belonging to an Asian-associated ancestry cluster reportedly showed fewer N-insertions in productive TCRs than the approximately 700-donor mean, according to what a later analysis found.

Sequencing was performed on PBMCs. The sequence derives from a man aged 35-49 years in good health and CMV-seronegative.

The DNA for the CDR3 is TGTGCCTCCTCCGCCTTTGGGGGGGCCTCCTACGAGCAGTACTTC. Translated: CASSAFGGASYEQYF. J is TRBJ2-7 and V is TRBV27; the D gene is possibly TRBD2 (7 bases). CDR1 is MNHEY, CDR2 SMNVEV, per germline (reference sequence). The CDR3 loop spans 15 amino acids. V lost 11 bases, J lost 0 bases, and 20 bases lay in between.